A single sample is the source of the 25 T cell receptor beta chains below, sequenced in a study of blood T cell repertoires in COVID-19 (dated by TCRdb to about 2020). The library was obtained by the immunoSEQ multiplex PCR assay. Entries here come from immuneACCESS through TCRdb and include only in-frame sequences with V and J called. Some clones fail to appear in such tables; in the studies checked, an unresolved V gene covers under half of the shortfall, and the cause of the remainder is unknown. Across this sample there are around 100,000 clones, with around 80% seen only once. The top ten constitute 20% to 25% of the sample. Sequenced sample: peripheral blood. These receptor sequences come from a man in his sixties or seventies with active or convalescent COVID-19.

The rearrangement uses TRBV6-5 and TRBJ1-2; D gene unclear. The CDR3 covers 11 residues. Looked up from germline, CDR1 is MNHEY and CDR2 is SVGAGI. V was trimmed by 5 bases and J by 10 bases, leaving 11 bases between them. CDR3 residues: CASSTEGVYTF. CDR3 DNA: TGTGCCAGCAGTACGGAAGGAGTCTACACCTTC.

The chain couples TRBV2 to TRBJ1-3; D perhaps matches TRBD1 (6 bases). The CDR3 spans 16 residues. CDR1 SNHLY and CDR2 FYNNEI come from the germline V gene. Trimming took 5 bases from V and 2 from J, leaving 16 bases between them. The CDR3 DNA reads TGTGCCAGCAGTCTACAGGGCAGGCTTGCTGGAAACACCATATATTTT. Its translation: CASSLQGRLAGNTIYF.

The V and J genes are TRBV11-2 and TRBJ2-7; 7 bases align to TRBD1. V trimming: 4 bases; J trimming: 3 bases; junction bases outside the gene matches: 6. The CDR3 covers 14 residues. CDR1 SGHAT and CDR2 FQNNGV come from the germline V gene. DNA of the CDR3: TGTGCCAGCAGCTACCGGACAGGCGTCTACGAGCAGTACTTC. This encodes CASSYRTGVYEQYF.

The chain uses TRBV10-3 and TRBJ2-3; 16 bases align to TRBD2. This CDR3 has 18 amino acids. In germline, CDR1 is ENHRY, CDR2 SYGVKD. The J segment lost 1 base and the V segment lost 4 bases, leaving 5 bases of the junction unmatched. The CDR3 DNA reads TGTGCCATCAGTGCTTCCGGGACTAGCGGGAGGGGCACAGATACGCAGTATTTT. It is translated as CAISASGTSGRGTDTQYF.

The CDR3: CASSLDRVGEQFF. The CDR3 DNA sequence: TGTGCCAGCAGTTTGGACAGGGTCGGAGAGCAGTTCTTC. The chain uses TRBV7-8 and TRBJ2-1; 8 bases match TRBD1. Germline values: CDR1 SGHVS, CDR2 FQNEAQ. The CDR3 is 13 amino acids. J gave up 10 bases and V 6 bases, and 8 bases lay outside the gene matches.

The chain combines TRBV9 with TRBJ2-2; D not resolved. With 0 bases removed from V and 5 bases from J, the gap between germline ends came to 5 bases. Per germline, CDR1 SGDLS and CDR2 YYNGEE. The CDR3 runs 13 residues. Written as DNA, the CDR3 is TGTGCCAGCAGCGTAGCCGGGACCGGGGAGCTGTTTTTT. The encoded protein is CASSVAGTGELFF. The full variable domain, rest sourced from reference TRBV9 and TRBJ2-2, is DSGVTQTPKHLITATGQRVTLRCSPRSGDLSVYWYQQSLDQGLQFLIQYYNGEERAKGNILERFSAQQFPDLHSELNLSSLELGDSALYFCASSVAGTGELFFGEGSRLTVL.

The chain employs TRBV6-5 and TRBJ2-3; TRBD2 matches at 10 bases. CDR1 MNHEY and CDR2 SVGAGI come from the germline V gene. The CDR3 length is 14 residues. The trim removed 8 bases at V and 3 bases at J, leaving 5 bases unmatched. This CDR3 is CASLPSGSTDTQYF. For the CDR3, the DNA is TGTGCCAGCTTGCCTAGCGGGAGTACAGATACGCAGTATTTT.

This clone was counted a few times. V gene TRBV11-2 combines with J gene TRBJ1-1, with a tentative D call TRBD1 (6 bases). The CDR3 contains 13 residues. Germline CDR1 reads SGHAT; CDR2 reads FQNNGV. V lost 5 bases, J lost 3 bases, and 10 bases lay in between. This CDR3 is CASSLQGYTEAFF. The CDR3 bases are TGTGCCAGCAGCCTTCAGGGGTACACTGAAGCTTTCTTT.

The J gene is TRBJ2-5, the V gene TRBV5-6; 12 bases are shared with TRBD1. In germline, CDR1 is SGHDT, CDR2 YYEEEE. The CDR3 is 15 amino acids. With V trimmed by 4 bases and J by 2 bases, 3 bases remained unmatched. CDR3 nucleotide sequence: TGTGCCAGCAGCCGGGACAGGGGGCAGCAAGAGACCCAGTACTTC. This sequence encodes CASSRDRGQQETQYF.

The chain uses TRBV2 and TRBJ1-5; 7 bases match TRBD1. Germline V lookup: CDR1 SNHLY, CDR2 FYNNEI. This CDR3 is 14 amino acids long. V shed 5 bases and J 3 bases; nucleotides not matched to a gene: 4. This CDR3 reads CASSNRGPNQPQHF. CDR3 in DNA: TGTGCCAGCAGTAACAGGGGCCCCAATCAGCCCCAGCATTTT.

The CDR3 is CASSSGGPYNEQFF. The CDR3 nucleotides are TGTGCCAGCAGTAGCGGGGGGCCTTACAATGAGCAGTTCTTC. The gene calls are TRBV2 and TRBJ2-1; 9 bases are a match to TRBD2. The CDR3 runs 14 residues. V lost 5 bases, J lost 4 bases, and 3 bases stayed unmatched. CDR1 is SNHLY, CDR2 FYNNEI, per germline.

The CDR3 region is CASSHGGQGGNTEAFF. DNA for the CDR3: TGTGCCAGCAGTCATGGAGGACAGGGTGGGAACACTGAAGCTTTCTTT. The V call is TRBV28, the J call TRBJ1-1, with TRBD1 matching 8 bases. Looked up from germline, CDR1 is MDHEN and CDR2 is SYDVKM. The CDR3 length is 16 residues. With V trimmed by 5 bases and J by 1 base, 9 bases remained unmatched.

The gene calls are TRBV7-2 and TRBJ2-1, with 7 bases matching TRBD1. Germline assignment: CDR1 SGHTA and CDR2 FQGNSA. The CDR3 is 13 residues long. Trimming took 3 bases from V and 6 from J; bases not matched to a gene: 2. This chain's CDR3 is CASSLGQINEQFF. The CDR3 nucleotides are TGTGCCAGCAGCTTGGGACAGATCAATGAGCAGTTCTTC.

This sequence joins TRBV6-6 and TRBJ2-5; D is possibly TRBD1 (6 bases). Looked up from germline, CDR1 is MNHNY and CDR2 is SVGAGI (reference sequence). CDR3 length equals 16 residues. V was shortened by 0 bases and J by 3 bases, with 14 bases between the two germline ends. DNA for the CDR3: TGTGCCAGCAGTTACTCGGGGTACAGGGAGAAAGAGACCCAGTACTTC. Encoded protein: CASSYSGYREKETQYF.

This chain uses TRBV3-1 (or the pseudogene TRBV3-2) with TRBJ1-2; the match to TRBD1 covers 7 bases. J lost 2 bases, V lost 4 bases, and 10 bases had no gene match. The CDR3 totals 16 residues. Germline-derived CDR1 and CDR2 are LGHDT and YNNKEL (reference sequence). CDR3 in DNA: TGTGCCAGCAGCCCAACCGGGGACAGTACCAACTATGGCTACACCTTC. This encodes CASSPTGDSTNYGYTF.

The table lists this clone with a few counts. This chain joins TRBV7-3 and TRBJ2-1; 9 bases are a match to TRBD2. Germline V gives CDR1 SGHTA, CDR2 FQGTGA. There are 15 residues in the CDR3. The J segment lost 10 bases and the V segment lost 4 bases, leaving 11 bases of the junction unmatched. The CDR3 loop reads CASSSLSGSTGEQFF. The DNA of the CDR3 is TGTGCCAGCAGCTCCCTTAGCGGGAGTACGGGGGAGCAGTTCTTC. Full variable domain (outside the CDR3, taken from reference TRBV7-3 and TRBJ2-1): GAGVSQTPSNKVTEKGKYVELRCDPISGHTALYWYRQSLGQGPEFLIYFQGTGAADDSGLPNDRFFAVRPEGSVSTLKIQRTERGDSAVYLCASSSLSGSTGEQFFGPGTRLTVL.

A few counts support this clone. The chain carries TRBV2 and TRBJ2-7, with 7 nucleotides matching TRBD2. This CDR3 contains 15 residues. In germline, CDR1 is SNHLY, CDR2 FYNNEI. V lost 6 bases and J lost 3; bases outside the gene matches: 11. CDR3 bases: TGTGCCAGCAGCATGGAGGGAGGGCCCCACTACGAGCAGTACTTC. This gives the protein CASSMEGGPHYEQYF.

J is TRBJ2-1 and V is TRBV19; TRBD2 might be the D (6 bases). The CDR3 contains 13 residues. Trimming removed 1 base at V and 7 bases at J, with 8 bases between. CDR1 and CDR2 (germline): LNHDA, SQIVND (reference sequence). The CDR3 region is CASSIGGENEQFF. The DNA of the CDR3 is TGTGCCAGTAGTATAGGGGGGGAGAATGAGCAGTTCTTC. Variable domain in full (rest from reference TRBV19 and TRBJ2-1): DGGITQSPKYLFRKEGQNVTLSCEQNLNHDAMYWYRQDPGQGLRLIYYSQIVNDFQKGDIAEGYSVSREKKESFPLTVTSAQKNPTAFYLCASSIGGENEQFFGPGTRLTVL.

The CDR3 DNA reads as TGTGCCAGTAGTATCGAGACAGGTCTTCAAGAGACCCAGTACTTC. This encodes CASSIETGLQETQYF. This chain connects TRBV19 to TRBJ2-5, with TRBD1 as a possible D gene (6 bases). The CDR3 has 15 amino acids. The V gene lost 3 bases and the J gene lost 2 bases, with 13 bases spanning the gap. Germline values: CDR1 LNHDA, CDR2 SQIVND (reference sequence).

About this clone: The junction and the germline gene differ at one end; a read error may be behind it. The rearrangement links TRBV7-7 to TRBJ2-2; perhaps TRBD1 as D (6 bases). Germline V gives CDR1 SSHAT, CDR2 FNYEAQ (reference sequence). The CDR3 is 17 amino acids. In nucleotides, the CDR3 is TGTGCTAGCAGCTTAGCGCCAGGGGCGACGAACACCGGGGAGCTGTTTTTT. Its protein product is CASSLAPGATNTGELFF. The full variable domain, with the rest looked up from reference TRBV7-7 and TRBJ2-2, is GAGVSQSPRYKVTKRGQDVTLRCDPISSHATLYWYQQALGQGPEFLTYFNYEAQPDKSGLPSDRFSAERPEGSISTLTIQRTEQRDSAMYRCASSLAPGATNTGELFFGEGSRLTVL.

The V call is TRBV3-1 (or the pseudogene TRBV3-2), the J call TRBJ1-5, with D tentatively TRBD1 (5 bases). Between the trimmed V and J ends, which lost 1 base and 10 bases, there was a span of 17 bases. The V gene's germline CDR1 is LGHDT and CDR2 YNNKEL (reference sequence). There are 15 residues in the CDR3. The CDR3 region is CASSQGGATTSPQHF. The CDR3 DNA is TGTGCCAGCAGCCAAGGGGGCGCCACGACAAGCCCCCAGCATTTT.

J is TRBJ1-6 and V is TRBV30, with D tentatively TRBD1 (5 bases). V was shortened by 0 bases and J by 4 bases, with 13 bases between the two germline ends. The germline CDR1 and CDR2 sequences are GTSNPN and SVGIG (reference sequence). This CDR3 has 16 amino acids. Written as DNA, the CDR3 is TGTGCCTGGAGTGTAGATCCGCCAGGGTATAATTCACCCCTCCACTTT. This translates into CAWSVDPPGYNSPLHF.

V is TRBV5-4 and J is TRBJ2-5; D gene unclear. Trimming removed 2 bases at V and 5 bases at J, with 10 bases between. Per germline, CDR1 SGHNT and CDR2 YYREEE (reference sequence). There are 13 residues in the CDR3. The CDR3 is CASSFPHQETQYF. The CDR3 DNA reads TGTGCCAGCAGCTTTCCACATCAGGAGACCCAGTACTTC.

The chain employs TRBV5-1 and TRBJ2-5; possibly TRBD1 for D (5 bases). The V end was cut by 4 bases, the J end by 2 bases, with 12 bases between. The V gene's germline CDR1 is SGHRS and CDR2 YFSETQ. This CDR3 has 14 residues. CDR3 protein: CASSRNRLQETQYF. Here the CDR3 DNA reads TGCGCCAGCAGCCGCAACAGGTTACAAGAGACCCAGTACTTC.

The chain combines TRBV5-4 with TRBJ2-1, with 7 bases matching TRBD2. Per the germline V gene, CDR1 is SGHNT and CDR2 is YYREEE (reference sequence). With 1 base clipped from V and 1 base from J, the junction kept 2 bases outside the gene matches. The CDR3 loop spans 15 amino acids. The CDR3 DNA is TGTGCCAGCAGCTTGATTAGCGGGTCCTACAATGAGCAGTTCTTC. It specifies CASSLISGSYNEQFF.